The text below deals with one T cell receptor beta chain. The data were obtained in a study of T cells after yellow fever vaccination. For the study at large: SMART-Seq v4 Ultra Low Input served to prepare low-cell-number fractions.

In TCRdb, the 5' RACE reads were re-called with MiXCR into one record per CDR3 protein. The repertoire consists of 400,000 to 650,000 distinct CDR3 sequences, with just over 20% occurring once and the leading ten covering about 17%. V was pared by 0 bases and J by 9 bases, with 9 bases between. The germline CDR1 and CDR2 sequences are MNHEY and SVGAGI. The CDR3 contains 14 residues. The V call is TRBV6-5, the J call TRBJ1-6; D is unclear. The specimen was PBMCs, collected about 21 days after the first yellow fever vaccination. The TCR was taken from a man aged 18 to 30 who received the YFV17D yellow fever vaccine. CDR3 bases: TGTGCCAGCAGTTACTCGGGGTTTGGTTCACCCCTCCACTTT. Amino acids: CASSYSGFGSPLHF.